These T cell receptor beta chains were read from a single sample in a study of Tregs in tolerant kidney transplant recipients. Generated by immunoSEQ multiplex PCR, the TCRdb table keeps only in-frame clones and is missing some. The data hold about 69,000 clones, with roughly 89% observed a single time. The sequencing used CD4+ T cells from blood, collected before the transplant. These receptor sequences come from a human donor who received a combined kidney and bone marrow transplant. Both conserved end residues are part of each CDR3. The D gene is left open where the match is weak. Size tells how often a clone was seen (once, few, many) or the class of an expanded clone, and some rows leave it out.

>TRBJ2-7|TRBD2|-|TRBV7-2
TGTGCCAGCAGGCAAGGCGGGAGCGCCTACGAGCAGTACTTC
CASRQGGSAYEQYF
>TRBJ2-1|TRBD2|-|TRBV18
TGTGCCAGCTCACCAATGGGGACTAGTTCAATCTCCTACAATGAGCAGTTCTTC
CASSPMGTSSISYNEQFF
>TRBJ1-2|-|-|TRBV28
TGTGCCAGCAAACCTGACAGGTCTAACTATGGCTACACCTTC
CASKPDRSNYGYTF
>TRBJ1-2|TRBD1|-|TRBV5-4
TGTGCCAGCAGCGACCCGGTGGCAGGGGGTAACTATGGCTACACCTTC
CASSDPVAGGNYGYTF
>TRBJ2-7|-|-|TRBV7-8
TGTGCCAGCACAAGATGGGAGACTGGCTCCTACGAGCAGTACTTC
CASTRWETGSYEQYF
>TRBJ2-7|TRBD2|-|TRBV6-1
TGTGCCAGCAACCGAGAAGGGACTAGCACTTACGAGCAGTACTTC
CASNREGTSTYEQYF
>TRBJ2-3|TRBD1|-|TRBV27
TGTGCCAGCAGCGACAGGGGTGGCACAGATACGCAGTATTTT
CASSDRGGTDTQYF
>TRBJ1-5|-|-|TRBV15
TGTGCCACCAGCAGAGATTTTGAACAGGGTGTCTATCAGCCCCAGCATTTT
CATSRDFEQGVYQPQHF
>TRBJ1-2|TRBD1|-|TRBV6-1
TGTGCCAGCAGTGAAAGGACAGGCTATGGCTACACCTTC
CASSERTGYGYTF
>TRBJ1-2|-|once|TRBV5-1
TGCGCCAGCAGCTTGGCCTCGCGCGATGGCTACACCTTC
CASSLASRDGYTF
>TRBJ2-1|-|-|TRBV2
TGTGCCAGCAGTGAAGCGCGGCTTAACAATGAGCAGTTCTTC
CASSEARLNNEQFF
>TRBJ2-4|TRBD1|-|TRBV30
TGTGCTTACCGACAGGGATCCAAAAACATTCAGTACTTC
CAYRQGSKNIQYF
>TRBJ2-7|-|-|TRBV4-3
TGCGCCAGCAGCCGTGGGGGGGGCGAAATGGGCGAGCAGTACTTC
CASSRGGGEMGEQYF
>TRBJ2-5|TRBD2|-|TRBV2
TGTGCCAGCAGGGCTAGCGGGAAAGAGACCCAGTACTTC
CASRASGKETQYF
>TRBJ2-3|TRBD2|-|TRBV10-3
TGTGCCACAACAGCGGGAGTGGGCACAGATACGCAGTATTTT
CATTAGVGTDTQYF
>TRBJ2-3|-|-|TRBV30
TGTGCCTGGAGTGTGGGGGCCATAGATACGCAGTATTTT
CAWSVGAIDTQYF
>TRBJ2-2|TRBD2|-|TRBV28
TGTGCCAGCTCCACCGCCCGGACTAGCGGGACTGGCGGGGAGCTGTTTTTT
CASSTARTSGTGGELFF
>TRBJ2-7|-|-|TRBV30
TGTGCCTGGAGCCGGGACTCCTTCTCCTACGAGCAGTACTTC
CAWSRDSFSYEQYF
>TRBJ2-2|TRBD2|-|TRBV4-2
TGTGCCAGCAGCCAACTGGGACTAGAGTTCCGGGAGCTGTTTTTT
CASSQLGLEFRELFF
>TRBJ2-1|TRBD2|-|TRBV5-1
TGCGCCAGCAGCTTGGCAGCGGGAGTTAATAATGAGCAGTTCTTC
CASSLAAGVNNEQFF
>TRBJ1-2|TRBD1|-|TRBV14
TGTGCCAGCAGCCACCGGGACAGGGCCTATGGCTACACCTTC
CASSHRDRAYGYTF
>TRBJ1-2|TRBD1|once|TRBV2
TGTGCCAGCAGTCCACAGGGACAGAACTATGGCTACACCTTC
CASSPQGQNYGYTF
>TRBJ2-2|TRBD1|-|TRBV5-1
TGCGCCAGCAGCTTGGATCCCAGGGGGCTCACCGGGGAGCTGTTTTTT
CASSLDPRGLTGELFF
>TRBJ2-2|-|-|TRBV5-1
TGCGCCAGCAGCTTGGTCCCTGACACCGGGGAGCTGTTTTTT
CASSLVPDTGELFF
>TRBJ2-4|-|-|TRBV5-1
TGCGCCAGCAGCTTGGAGGGAGGGGGAAACATTCAGTACTTC
CASSLEGGGNIQYF
>TRBJ2-7|TRBD2|-|TRBV9
TGTGCCAGCAGCGTAACTGGGACTAGCGCACTTCCCGAGCAGTACTTC
CASSVTGTSALPEQYF
>TRBJ2-1|-|-|TRBV9
TGTGCCAGCAGCGTAGTCGGACAGAGCTCCTACAATGAGCAGTTCTTC
CASSVVGQSSYNEQFF
>TRBJ2-7|-|few|TRBV5-1
TGCGCCAGCAGGGCTAGCGTTCCTAGCTCCTACGAGCAGTACTTC
CASRASVPSSYEQYF
>TRBJ2-7|TRBD2|-|TRBV11-2
TGTGCCAGCAGCCGACTAGCGGGAGGGCCGGTCGAGCAGTACTTC
CASSRLAGGPVEQYF
>TRBJ2-3|-|-|TRBV7-2
TGTGCCAGCAGCTTAGTTTCCCTCACAGATACGCAGTATTTT
CASSLVSLTDTQYF
>TRBJ2-7|TRBD1|-|TRBV25-1
TGTGCCAGCAGTGCACCGGGACAGGCGGCTCGGCAGTACTTC
CASSAPGQAARQYF
>TRBJ2-2|TRBD1|once|TRBV5-1
TGCGCCAGCAGCCCCGACAGGGCCAGCACCGGGGAGCTGTTTTTT
CASSPDRASTGELFF
>TRBJ2-3|-|-|TRBV4-1
TGCGCCAGCAGCCAAGACCCGGGTTTGGAACTACGTACAGATACGCAGTATTTT
CASSQDPGLELRTDTQYF
>TRBJ1-5|-|-|TRBV2
TGTGCCAGCAGTGAAGCATCAGGGACAAAACAGCCCCAGCATTTT
CASSEASGTKQPQHF
>TRBJ2-2|-|-|TRBV2
TGTGCCAGCAGTGCCGTTAACACCGGGGAGCTGTTTTTT
CASSAVNTGELFF
>TRBJ2-2|TRBD1|once|TRBV7-3
TGTGCCAGCAGCTTGGGGACAGCCAACACCGGGGAGCTGTTTTTT
CASSLGTANTGELFF
>TRBJ1-3|-|-|TRBV7-7
TGTGCCAGCAGCCTGAGTCCCCCAGGGAATGGAAACACCATATATTTT
CASSLSPPGNGNTIYF
>TRBJ2-6|TRBD2|-|TRBV28
TGTGCCAGCAGTCCCTCGGGACTAGCGGGAGGGCAAGGGGCCAACGTCCTGACTTTC
CASSPSGLAGGQGANVLTF
>TRBJ2-7|TRBD1|few|TRBV15
TGTGCCACCAGCAACCTGGGTCAGGGGGCCGGGGAGCAGTACTTC
CATSNLGQGAGEQYF
>TRBJ2-1|-|-|TRBV5-1
TGCGCCAGCAGCGAGTTGAACGAGCAGTTCTTC
CASSELNEQFF